The next 30 T cell receptor beta chains were all read from a single sample in a study of Graves' ophthalmopathy and Graves' hyperthyroidism. For repertoire sequencing, the TCR beta CDR3 regions were amplified from RNA transcripts. First-round RT-PCR used HTBI primers; second-round multiplex PCR followed. TCRdb independently ran MiXCR on the multiplex PCR reads; one entry per CDR3 protein. The table lists a few hundred thousand distinct CDR3 sequences, less than 20% of them singletons. Sample: peripheral blood. Every receptor here comes from a woman younger than 30 with stable Graves' hyperthyroidism.

This clonotype was observed at least ten times. The rearrangement joins TRBV14 to TRBJ1-2; 8 bases map to TRBD1. V was clipped by 0 bases and J by 6 bases; unmatched bases: 3. The CDR3 has 14 amino acids. Per the germline V gene, CDR1 is SGHDN and CDR2 is FVKESK. The CDR3 spells CASSQDGQGNGYTF. CDR3 in DNA: TGTGCCAGCAGCCAAGACGGACAGGGAAATGGCTACACCTTC.

This clonotype was observed many times. The chain recombines TRBV12-3 or TRBV12-4 with TRBJ2-5; 8 bases line up with TRBD2. V dropped 5 bases and J dropped 5; count of bases not matched to a gene: 13. The CDR3 extends over 16 amino acids. CDR3 sequence (DNA): TGTGCCAGCAGTGCTGCCGGGCAGCGGGGGAAGGAGACCCAGTACTTC. Amino acids: CASSAAGQRGKETQYF.

In its sample, this clonotype was seen many times. This chain links TRBV29-1 with TRBJ2-7; D might be TRBD1 or TRBD2, each matching 5 bases. Trimming stripped 6 bases from V and 3 bases from J, with 15 bases between. This CDR3 spans 13 amino acids. Germline V CDR1 and CDR2: SQVTM, ANQGSEA. CDR3 in DNA: TGCAGCGTCGGACACTCTCGGGGCTACGAGCAGTACTTC. It is translated as CSVGHSRGYEQYF.

This clonotype was seen repeatedly, ten times or more. The gene calls are TRBV6-5 and TRBJ1-5; the D is unclear. V was trimmed by 4 bases and J by 1 base, leaving 8 bases between them. Germline CDR1 MNHEY, CDR2 SVGAGI. This CDR3 has 14 amino acids. The CDR3 DNA is TGTGCCAGCAGTTCGGGCTTCAGCAATCAGCCCCAGCATTTT. Protein product: CASSSGFSNQPQHF.

This clonotype was observed many times. V is TRBV20-1 and J is TRBJ1-1; 9 bases fit TRBD1. There are 15 residues in the CDR3. Germline V CDR1 and CDR2: DFQATT, SNEGSKA (reference sequence). V lost 0 bases and J lost 5; bases outside the gene matches: 7. CDR3 coding DNA: TGCAGTGCTAGAGATTCGGAGACAGGGGGGACTGAAGCTTTCTTT. Translating it yields CSARDSETGGTEAFF.

This clonotype was counted many times. The chain is built from TRBV9 and TRBJ2-2, with 11 positions matching TRBD2. The V and J ends lost 2 bases and 7 bases, in that order; junction bases with no gene match: 4. The CDR3 extends over 15 amino acids. Germline CDR1 SGDLS, CDR2 YYNGEE. CDR3 DNA sequence: TGTGCCAGCAGCGTTACTAGCGGGGGCAGCGGGGAGCTGTTTTTT. The encoded protein is CASSVTSGGSGELFF.

This clonotype was counted many times. The rearrangement uses TRBV6-1 and TRBJ2-7; no firm D call. The CDR3 loop spans 14 amino acids. Germline V gene lookup returns CDR1 MNHNS and CDR2 SASEGT. The V end lost 6 bases, the J end lost 2 bases, and 14 bases lay between the germline ends. The CDR3 DNA is TGTGCCAGCAGCGCCCGGGCAGGACCCTACGAGCAGTACTTC. Protein product: CASSARAGPYEQYF.

This clonotype has at least ten counts. The chain links TRBV2 to TRBJ1-1; D may be TRBD1 (6 bases). V was cut by 8 bases and J by 7 bases, with 17 bases left in between. This CDR3 has 13 amino acids. Per the germline V gene, CDR1 is SNHLY and CDR2 is FYNNEI. CDR3 sequence (DNA): TGTGCCAGCGGGGGGGGGCCACCCCATGAAGCTTTCTTT. Translation gives CASGGGPPHEAFF. Supplemented by reference TRBV2 and TRBJ1-1, the full variable domain reads EPEVTQTPSHQVTQMGQEVILRCVPISNHLYFYWYRQILGQKVEFLVSFYNNEISEKSEIFDDQFSVERPDGSNFTLKIRSTKLEDSAMYFCASGGGPPHEAFFGQGTRLTVV.

The table lists this clonotype with many counts. In DNA, the CDR3 is TGTGCCAGCAGTTCCTGGACAGGGGTGTTCCAGGAGCAGTACTTC. Translated: CASSSWTGVFQEQYF. V usage is TRBV27 and J usage is TRBJ2-7; 9 positions agree with TRBD1. The germline CDR1 and CDR2 sequences are MNHEY and SMNVEV (reference sequence). CDR3 size: 15 residues. Trimming at V came to 4 bases and at J to 7 bases, leaving 11 bases not matched to a gene.

Concerning this clonotype itself: This may stem from a read error, because a much larger clone lies one nucleotide away. The genes are TRBV28 and TRBJ2-7; TRBD1 aligns across 9 bases. Trimming at V came to 8 bases and at J to 2 bases, leaving 10 bases not matched to a gene. The germline V gene encodes CDR1 MDHEN and CDR2 SYDVKM. The CDR3 spans 15 residues. The CDR3 nucleotides read TGTGCCAGCGGTCCCCGGGACAGGGTAACCTACGAGCAGTACTTC. Its translation: CASGPRDRVTYEQYF.

This clonotype showed up many times. V gene TRBV6-1 combines with J gene TRBJ2-2; D gene unclear. CDR1 and CDR2 from the germline V gene are MNHNS and SASEGT. V lost 8 bases, J lost 0 bases, and 16 bases lay in between. The length of the CDR3 is 16 residues. This CDR3 reads CASCALGISNTGELFF. The CDR3 bases are TGTGCCAGCTGTGCCCTAGGAATCTCGAACACCGGGGAGCTGTTTTTT.

In this sample, this clonotype turned up many times. The chain has TRBV6-5 and TRBJ1-1; weak D call: TRBD1 (5 bases). Germline V gives CDR1 MNHEY, CDR2 SVGAGI. Trimming shortened V by 0 bases and J by 1 base, and 12 bases separated the two germline ends. This CDR3 contains 16 residues. The CDR3 nucleotides read TGTGCCAGCAGTTACTCGGGCAGGGCGGGGAACACTGAAGCTTTCTTT. This sequence encodes CASSYSGRAGNTEAFF.

The chain joins TRBV20-1 to TRBJ1-2; tentatively, D is TRBD1 (5 bases). The CDR3 totals 12 residues. V was pared by 5 bases and J by 5 bases, with 12 bases between. Germline V gene sequence: CDR1 DFQATT, CDR2 SNEGSKA (reference sequence). CDR3 region: CSAPSRGYGYTF. CDR3 DNA: TGCAGTGCTCCCTCAAGGGGATATGGCTACACCTTC.

The chain combines TRBV20-1 with TRBJ1-1; no clear D. The CDR3 length is 14 residues. Germline V gene sequence: CDR1 DFQATT, CDR2 SNEGSKA (reference sequence). The V gene lost 3 bases and the J gene lost 4 bases, with 15 bases spanning the gap. CDR3: CSARRRTRSTEAFF. The CDR3 nucleotides read TGCAGTGCTAGGAGGCGAACCAGAAGCACTGAAGCTTTCTTT.

This clonotype has a count of ten or more. The CDR3 bases are TGCAGTGCTAGAGTTTATAGCGGGGGAGTACCTTACGAGCAGTACTTC. Amino acid sequence: CSARVYSGGVPYEQYF. This chain links TRBV20-1 with TRBJ2-7; 9 bases are shared with TRBD2. There are 16 residues in the CDR3. Germline values: CDR1 DFQATT, CDR2 SNEGSKA (reference sequence). The J segment lost 4 bases and the V segment lost 1 base, leaving 11 bases of the junction unmatched.

This clonotype has a handful of counts. The genes are TRBV29-1 and TRBJ2-7, with 9 bases that match TRBD2. The ends lost 2 bases at V and 1 base at J; junction bases unmatched: 0. CDR1 SQVTM and CDR2 ANQGSEA come from the germline V gene. The CDR3 is 13 residues long. As DNA, the CDR3 is TGCAGCGTTGAAAGCGGGGGGTCCTACGAGCAGTACTTC. Residues: CSVESGGSYEQYF.

This clonotype was observed a handful of times. This chain connects TRBV6-1 to TRBJ1-5; D not resolved. Germline V CDR1 and CDR2: MNHNS, SASEGT. The CDR3 loop spans 13 amino acids. Between the trimmed V and J ends, which lost 6 bases and 1 base, there was a span of 7 bases. The CDR3 DNA reads as TGTGCCAGCAGAGATCAAAGCAATCAGCCCCAGCATTTT. As protein: CASRDQSNQPQHF.

This clonotype has ten or more counts. The chain links TRBV20-1 to TRBJ1-2; 12 bases are shared with TRBD1. Germline V gene lookup returns CDR1 DFQATT and CDR2 SNEGSKA (reference sequence). The V gene end was trimmed by 1 base and the J gene end by 6 bases; junction bases not matched to a gene: 6. CDR3 length: 15 amino acids. CDR3 nucleotides: TGCAGTGCTAGAGGTTCCGGGACAGGGGGCGATGGCTACACCTTC. Encoded protein: CSARGSGTGGDGYTF.

V is TRBV3-1 and J is TRBJ2-5; 10 bases agree with TRBD2. The germline gives CDR1 LGHDT, CDR2 YNNKEL (reference sequence). V lost 3 bases to trimming and J lost 1 base; unmatched junction nucleotides: 5. The CDR3 runs 16 residues. The CDR3 sequence: CASSQGGLAPQETQYF. The CDR3 bases are TGTGCCAGCAGCCAGGGGGGACTAGCGCCCCAAGAGACCCAGTACTTC.

This clonotype has at least ten counts. The chain joins TRBV19 to TRBJ1-2; D is unclear. Germline-derived CDR1 and CDR2 are LNHDA and SQIVND (reference sequence). The CDR3 has 13 residues. The V end lost 3 bases, the J end lost 3 bases, and 8 bases lay between the germline ends. This chain's CDR3 is CASSINADYGYTF. CDR3 DNA sequence: TGTGCCAGTAGTATTAACGCAGACTATGGCTACACCTTC.

This clonotype was recorded at least ten times. The CDR3 nucleotides are TGCAGTGCTATGGGACGGTCGTTCTCTGGAAACACCATATATTTT. It encodes CSAMGRSFSGNTIYF. The genes are TRBV20-1 and TRBJ1-3; D is perhaps TRBD1 (5 bases). This CDR3 region has 15 residues. CDR1 is DFQATT, CDR2 SNEGSKA, per germline (reference sequence). Trimming pared 4 bases from V and 0 bases from J, leaving 13 bases between.

The sample holds many counts of this clonotype. The chain links TRBV29-1 to TRBJ2-4, with D tentatively TRBD1 or TRBD2 (5 bases each). With 0 bases removed from V and 10 bases from J, the gap between germline ends came to 7 bases. The CDR3 has 11 residues. Germline values: CDR1 SQVTM, CDR2 ANQGSEA. CDR3 sequence: CSVEEWGIQYF. The CDR3 DNA is TGCAGCGTTGAAGAGTGGGGGATTCAGTACTTC.

This sequence joins TRBV5-1 and TRBJ2-2; D call uncertain. The germline CDR1 and CDR2 sequences are SGHRS and YFSETQ. This CDR3 spans 16 amino acids. With 6 bases removed from V and 4 bases from J, the gap between germline ends came to 19 bases. CDR3 region: CASNPTSAVGTGELFF. The CDR3 DNA reads TGCGCCAGCAATCCTACCTCAGCAGTGGGCACCGGGGAGCTGTTTTTT. Variable domain in full (rest from reference TRBV5-1 and TRBJ2-2): KAGVTQTPRYLIKTRGQQVTLSCSPISGHRSVSWYQQTPGQGLQFLFEYFSETQRNKGNFPGRFSGRQFSNSRSEMNVSTLELGDSALYLCASNPTSAVGTGELFFGEGSRLTVL.

This clonotype was picked up many times. This chain uses TRBV6-1 with TRBJ2-4; D perhaps matches TRBD1 (5 bases). The CDR3 spans 14 residues. The V end was cut by 6 bases, the J end by 4 bases, with 13 bases between. The germline gives CDR1 MNHNS, CDR2 SASEGT. CDR3 sequence reads: CASSPARVKNIQYF. As DNA, the CDR3 is TGTGCCAGCAGCCCCGCCAGGGTGAAAAACATTCAGTACTTC.

The chain has TRBV11-2 and TRBJ1-2, with D maybe TRBD1 (5 bases). V lost 1 base and J lost 4, with 22 bases in between. The CDR3 runs to 18 residues. Germline loops: CDR1 SGHAT, CDR2 FQNNGV. In DNA form, the CDR3 reads TGTGCCAGCAGCTTAGTGTCCGCACAGCGGCCAAGGGGCTATGGCTACACCTTC. Amino acid sequence: CASSLVSAQRPRGYGYTF.

The chain joins TRBV11-1 to TRBJ2-7; possible D gene TRBD1, 5 bases. From germline, CDR1 is SGHAT and CDR2 FQDESV (reference sequence). V was pared by 1 base and J by 6 bases, with 10 bases between. The CDR3 sequence is 13 residues long. The CDR3 DNA sequence: TGTGCCAGCAGCTTAGAGGCCAGGGCCGAGCAGTACTTC. Its protein product is CASSLEARAEQYF.

This clonotype was counted at least ten times. The chain joins TRBV24-1 to TRBJ2-7; 9 bases agree with TRBD1. Germline trimming cut 7 bases from V and 3 bases from J; bases unmatched to any gene: 9. Germline loops: CDR1 KGHDR, CDR2 SFDVKD. There are 15 residues in the CDR3. The CDR3 loop is CATRGGDRVNYEQYF. The CDR3, as DNA: TGTGCCACCAGGGGGGGGGACAGGGTAAACTACGAGCAGTACTTC.

The chain recombines TRBV4-1 with TRBJ1-1, with D maybe TRBD1 (5 bases). The length of the CDR3 is 13 residues. The V and J ends lost 4 bases and 4 bases respectively, with 10 bases between them. CDR1 MGHRA and CDR2 YSYEKL come from the germline V gene. The CDR3 coding sequence is TGCGCCAGCAGCCCCAGGGTTGGCACTGAAGCTTTCTTT. Protein: CASSPRVGTEAFF.

This clonotype was recorded many times. V and J are TRBV6-5 and TRBJ1-5; tentative D call: TRBD1 (5 bases). Germline-derived CDR1 and CDR2 are MNHEY and SVGAGI. The V end was cut by 2 bases, the J end by 4 bases, with 12 bases between. The CDR3 has 15 amino acids. The CDR3 region has the DNA TGTGCCAGCAGTTACCTAGCAGGGCCGAATCAGCCCCAGCATTTT. It specifies CASSYLAGPNQPQHF.

V is TRBV2 and J is TRBJ2-3; the match to TRBD1 covers 7 bases. Germline V gives CDR1 SNHLY, CDR2 FYNNEI. CDR3 length: 14 amino acids. V was clipped by 5 bases and J by 0 bases; unmatched bases: 2. CDR3 sequence: CASSLTGSTDTQYF. CDR3 bases: TGTGCCAGCAGTTTGACAGGGAGCACAGATACGCAGTATTTT.